This T cell receptor beta chain was retrieved from a study of spatial heterogeneity in lung cancer. Overall study context: The study consistently detected more beta-chain than alpha-chain sequences.

V lost 5 bases and J lost 0; bases outside the gene matches: 3. Looked up from germline, CDR1 is DFQATT and CDR2 is SNEGSKA (reference sequence). The CDR3 runs 14 residues. In this sample, this clonotype turned up many times. Its antigen is as yet unknown. Overall study results and limits: Follow-up blood showed ubiquitous expanded tumor TCRs less than blood at resection did.

Time point reported: sample taken at primary tumor resection. The sequenced material consisted of unsorted whole RNA from tumor, nontumor lung or frozen PBMC. Every TCR cDNA molecule bore its own unique molecular identifier. A single record per CDR3 protein comes from TCRdb applying MiXCR to the 5' RACE reads. Of around 24,000 distinct CDR3 sequences in the sample, over 10% are singletons; the top ten hold roughly 24%. This material consisted of PBMCs, taken at surgery. This sequence was found in a female donor with early-stage non-small cell lung cancer. This chain connects TRBV20-1 to TRBJ2-5, with 10 bases fitting TRBD2. CDR3 protein: CSAQRGGYQETQYF. In nucleotides, the CDR3 is TGCAGTGCTCAGCGGGGGGGGTACCAAGAGACCCAGTACTTC.